This T cell receptor beta chain originates from a study of response to subunit inactivated influenza vaccine. Regarding the study as a whole: It was the authors' suggestion that each seasonal influenza vaccination recruits few new T cells.

Germline V gene data show CDR1 as SGHRS and CDR2 as YFSETQ. V lost 0 bases, J lost 4 bases, and 10 bases lay in between. The CDR3 totals 14 residues. In regard to this clonotype: Its antigen is undetermined.

MiXCR was run by TCRdb on the RT-PCR reads, yielding one entry per CDR3 protein. This table holds hundreds of thousands of distinct CDR3 sequences, 15% to 18% found once. The sequence was collected from a man aged 50-60 years who received an inactivated influenza vaccine. V usage is TRBV5-1 and J usage is TRBJ2-5, with D unresolved. Sequencing was performed on PBMCs from blood, taken 11 to 12 days after vaccination. CDR3 protein: CASSLVDRTETQYF. CDR3 nucleotide sequence: TGCGCCAGCAGCTTGGTGGACCGGACAGAGACCCAGTACTTC.